The 8 T cell receptor beta chains listed next were all sequenced from one sample in a study of blood T cell repertoires in COVID-19. Libraries were prepared by immunoSEQ multiplex PCR; TCRdb keeps only in-frame clonotypes and omits some of them. The data show about 220,000 clones, around 86% seen once. Input material: PBMCs or T cells enriched from blood (not recorded which). The receptor set was obtained from a middle-aged woman with acute COVID-19.

The chain employs TRBV9 and TRBJ2-5, with 7 bases that match TRBD1. Per germline, CDR1 SGDLS and CDR2 YYNGEE. V lost 3 bases and J lost 4; bases outside the gene matches: 12. This CDR3 is 16 amino acids long. The CDR3 DNA sequence: TGTGCCAGCAGCGCCCGGGACAGTAATTTGAGAGAGACCCAGTACTTC. This sequence encodes CASSARDSNLRETQYF.

The chain carries TRBV19 and TRBJ1-1; D uncertain. The CDR3 is 15 amino acids. V gave up 3 bases and J gave up 6 bases, with 17 bases separating them. Germline lookup yields CDR1 LNHDA and CDR2 SQIVND (reference sequence). The CDR3 DNA reads TGTGCCAGTAGTATCGTTGACCCCCGGGATCCTGAAGCTTTCTTT. Translated: CASSIVDPRDPEAFF.

V is TRBV14 and J is TRBJ2-1; 10 bases are shared with TRBD1. The CDR3 runs to 15 residues. The J segment lost 6 bases and the V segment lost 5 bases, leaving 7 bases of the junction unmatched. CDR1 is SGHDN, CDR2 FVKESK, per germline. CDR3 loop: CASSRTRTGGNEQFF. For the CDR3, the DNA is TGTGCCAGCAGCAGGACTAGGACAGGGGGCAATGAGCAGTTCTTC.

This clone turned up a few times. This rearrangement joins TRBV6-4 to TRBJ2-2, with D hard to call. Trimming took off 4 bases at V and 1 base at J, with 4 bases between the two ends. The germline gives CDR1 MRHNA, CDR2 SNTAGT. The CDR3 spans 13 residues. CDR3 residues: CASSAGNTGELFF. The CDR3 bases are TGTGCCAGCAGTGCGGGGAACACCGGGGAGCTGTTTTTT.

The chain combines TRBV4-3 with TRBJ1-1; 9 bases fit TRBD1. The V gene end was trimmed by 4 bases and the J gene end by 1 base; junction bases not matched to a gene: 7. The V gene's germline CDR1 is LGHNA and CDR2 YSLEER. The CDR3 has 16 residues. CDR3 sequence reads: CASSRRTGDPNTEAFF. The CDR3 coding sequence is TGCGCCAGCAGCCGTCGGACAGGGGACCCGAACACTGAAGCTTTCTTT.

The chain uses TRBV27 and TRBJ1-5; TRBD1 matches at 9 bases. Looked up from germline, CDR1 is MNHEY and CDR2 is SMNVEV (reference sequence). The CDR3 extends over 15 amino acids. J gave up 4 bases and V 3 bases, and 4 bases lay outside the gene matches. CDR3 sequence reads: CASSFGTGINQPQHF. Written as DNA, the CDR3 is TGTGCCAGCAGTTTTGGGACAGGGATTAATCAGCCCCAGCATTTT.

This chain uses TRBV2 with TRBJ1-1; no reliable D call. CDR1 is SNHLY and CDR2 is FYNNEI in the germline V gene. Trimming took 9 bases from V and 4 from J, leaving 15 bases between them. This CDR3 contains 13 residues. CDR3 amino acids: CASEQDGSTEAFF. The CDR3, as DNA: TGTGCCAGTGAGCAGGATGGGAGCACTGAAGCTTTCTTT.

This clone was seen only once. This chain joins TRBV19 and TRBJ1-4; 7 bases are shared with TRBD1. V was clipped by 6 bases and J by 7 bases; unmatched bases: 8. The germline V gene has CDR1 LNHDA and CDR2 SQIVND (reference sequence). The CDR3 loop spans 14 amino acids. CDR3 residues: CASRPGQRREKLFF. The CDR3, as DNA: TGTGCCAGTAGGCCGGGACAGAGACGTGAAAAACTGTTTTTT.